The next 22 T cell receptor beta chains were all read from a single sample in a study of cytomegalovirus exposure and HLA in healthy donors (dated by TCRdb to the late 2010s). Library prep was done by the immunoSEQ multiplex PCR assay. A mixture of 60 forward primers for TCR Vbeta segments and 13 reverse primers for TCR Jbeta segments was used in the multiplex PCR. Drawn from immuneACCESS, this table holds only the in-frame rearrangements with V and J called that TCRdb kept. Clones are partly lost; checked studies trace under half to an unresolved V gene and leave the rest unexplained. The sample table shows around 190,000 clones, and around 88% are seen once. The leading ten clones occupy around 0.3% of the sample. The source material was PBMCs. The receptors were sampled from a woman in her twenties or thirties in good health and CMV-seronegative.

Details on this clone: The sample has other DNA sequences that encode this CDR3 too. The rearrangement links TRBV6-1 to TRBJ2-7, with 7 nucleotides matching TRBD2. Germline trimming cut 4 bases from V and 3 bases from J; bases unmatched to any gene: 6. The germline V gene has CDR1 MNHNS and CDR2 SASEGT. The CDR3 is made up of 14 amino acids. The CDR3 sequence is CASSVSGTFYEQYF. CDR3 DNA: TGTGCCAGCAGTGTGAGCGGGACTTTCTACGAGCAGTACTTC.

V usage is TRBV28 and J usage is TRBJ2-6; D not certain. The CDR3 extends over 16 amino acids. Trimming took off 4 bases at V and 0 bases at J, with 10 bases between the two ends. Per the germline V gene, CDR1 is MDHEN and CDR2 is SYDVKM. For the CDR3, the DNA is TGTGCCAGCAGTTCGCCGACTCCCTCTGGGGCCAACGTCCTGACTTTC. Amino acids: CASSSPTPSGANVLTF.

The chain links TRBV7-6 to TRBJ1-5; 7 positions match TRBD1. Per the germline V gene, CDR1 is SGHVS and CDR2 is FNYEAQ. V shed 8 bases and J 6 bases; nucleotides not matched to a gene: 7. The CDR3 totals 13 residues. Here the CDR3 DNA reads TGTGCCAGCGGGCAGGGGGTGGGTCAGCCCCAGCATTTT. Protein sequence: CASGQGVGQPQHF.

The chain employs TRBV29-1 and TRBJ1-6; 9 bases agree with TRBD1. The CDR3 loop spans 18 amino acids. The trim removed 7 bases at V and 2 bases at J, leaving 15 bases unmatched. The germline gives CDR1 SQVTM, CDR2 ANQGSEA. The CDR3 reads CSAVDRGLQSTYNSPLHF. As DNA, the CDR3 is TGCAGCGCTGTCGACAGGGGGTTACAGAGCACCTATAATTCACCCCTCCACTTT. The complete variable domain, with remaining parts taken from reference TRBV29-1 and TRBJ1-6, reads SAVISQKPSRDICQRGTSLTIQCQVDSQVTMMFWYRQQPGQSLTLIATANQGSEATYESGFVIDKFPISRPNLTFSTLTVSNMSPEDSSIYLCSAVDRGLQSTYNSPLHFGNGTRLTVT.

The V gene is TRBV4-1, the J gene TRBJ2-1, with 9 bases lining up with TRBD2. The CDR3 totals 21 residues. CDR1 and CDR2 from the germline V gene are MGHRA and YSYEKL. V shed 4 bases, J shed 0 bases, and the junction held 19 bases outside the gene matches. The CDR3 DNA reads TGCGCCAGCAGCCCCCTGCCGGGTCTCGTAGCGGGAGTGAGCTCCTACAATGAGCAGTTCTTC. Translated, it gives CASSPLPGLVAGVSSYNEQFF.

The genes are TRBV18 and TRBJ2-2; D is ambiguous. Germline lookup yields CDR1 KGHSH and CDR2 LQKENI. This CDR3 is 16 amino acids long. The V gene lost 2 bases and the J gene lost 7 bases, with 17 bases spanning the gap. CDR3 nucleotide sequence: TGTGCCAGCTCACCAAGGAGCAACCCGGAAGGCGGGGAGCTGTTTTTT. It yields the protein CASSPRSNPEGGELFF.

This chain connects TRBV27 to TRBJ2-1; D perhaps matches TRBD2 (5 bases). V was pared by 6 bases and J by 4 bases, with 13 bases between. There are 14 residues in the CDR3. Per the germline V gene, CDR1 is MNHEY and CDR2 is SMNVEV (reference sequence). CDR3: CASSVDGKYNEQFF. DNA of the CDR3: TGTGCCAGCAGCGTGGACGGGAAATACAATGAGCAGTTCTTC.

The table lists this clone with a few counts. The V and J genes are TRBV5-1 and TRBJ2-1; the D gene is possibly TRBD2 (6 bases). Germline CDR1 reads SGHRS; CDR2 reads YFSETQ. Between the trimmed V and J ends, which lost 3 bases and 0 bases, there was a span of 16 bases. This CDR3 spans 17 amino acids. The CDR3 DNA reads TGCGCCAGCAGCTCGGACTATCGATTGCGCTCCTACAATGAGCAGTTCTTC. Its protein product is CASSSDYRLRSYNEQFF. The full variable domain, in which reference TRBV5-1 and TRBJ2-1 provide the parts outside the CDR3, is KAGVTQTPRYLIKTRGQQVTLSCSPISGHRSVSWYQQTPGQGLQFLFEYFSETQRNKGNFPGRFSGRQFSNSRSEMNVSTLELGDSALYLCASSSDYRLRSYNEQFFGPGTRLTVL.

CDR3 nucleotides: TGTGCCAGCAGCCAAGCGGAGGGTTACACTGAAGCTTTCTTT. Translated, it gives CASSQAEGYTEAFF. This chain connects TRBV4-2 to TRBJ1-1; no definite D call. This CDR3 region has 14 residues. Per the germline V gene, CDR1 is LGHNA and CDR2 is YNFKEQ. The V end was cut by 1 base, the J end by 3 bases, with 9 bases between.

This clone was seen a handful of times. V gene TRBV6-6 combines with J gene TRBJ1-1; D gene unclear. V gave up 2 bases and J gave up 6 bases, with 10 bases separating them. Germline-derived CDR1 and CDR2 are MNHNY and SVGAGI (reference sequence). The CDR3 has 13 amino acids. CDR3: CASSYRRVPEAFF. CDR3 coding DNA: TGTGCCAGCAGTTACAGGCGGGTCCCTGAAGCTTTCTTT.

This clone was observed a handful of times. J is TRBJ1-1 and V is TRBV23-1, with a possible D match to TRBD1 (5 bases). TRBV23-1 counts as an open reading frame of uncertain function. The CDR3 is 14 residues long. Between the trimmed V and J ends, which lost 3 bases and 1 base, there was a span of 9 bases. The CDR3 spells CASSHTTANTEAFF. DNA for the CDR3: TGCGCCAGCAGTCATACGACAGCGAACACTGAAGCTTTCTTT.

Comments on this clone: Other nucleotide sequences from this sample produce the same CDR3. This chain uses TRBV27 with TRBJ2-7; tentatively, D is TRBD2 (6 bases). The CDR3 contains 14 residues. The V and J ends lost 3 bases and 4 bases respectively, with 13 bases between them. CDR1 is MNHEY and CDR2 is SMNVEV in the germline V gene (reference sequence). The CDR3 reads CASSLSRGSYEQYF. The CDR3 DNA reads TGTGCCAGCAGTTTGTCTCGGGGGAGTTACGAGCAGTACTTC.

The chain couples TRBV6-1 to TRBJ2-5, with 10 bases matching TRBD1. CDR1 is MNHNS, CDR2 SASEGT, per germline. J lost 3 bases, V lost 1 base, and 5 bases had no gene match. The CDR3 contains 16 residues. The CDR3 is CASSEVWTGGKETQYF. In nucleotides, the CDR3 is TGTGCCAGCAGTGAAGTATGGACAGGGGGGAAAGAGACCCAGTACTTC.

V is TRBV4-1 and J is TRBJ2-1; 10 bases align to TRBD1. The CDR3 runs 17 residues. Germline trimming cut 1 base from V and 8 bases from J; bases unmatched to any gene: 11. Looked up from germline, CDR1 is MGHRA and CDR2 is YSYEKL. CDR3 DNA sequence: TGCGCCAGCAGCCAAGTTGGTTGGGACAGGGGTCTGGATGAGCAGTTCTTC. Amino acids: CASSQVGWDRGLDEQFF.

The chain joins TRBV15 to TRBJ2-7, with TRBD2 matching 14 bases. CDR1 LNHNV and CDR2 YYDKDF come from the germline V gene (reference sequence). The length of the CDR3 is 15 residues. Trimming removed 3 bases from V and 5 bases from J; junction bases left unmatched: 3. CDR3 bases: TGTGCCACCAGCAGGGGACTAGCGGGAGTACACGAGCAGTACTTC. Translated, it gives CATSRGLAGVHEQYF.

This clone was observed a few times. This chain links TRBV25-1 with TRBJ2-7; D call uncertain. Trimming removed 3 bases from V and 4 bases from J, with 13 bases in between. Germline values: CDR1 MGHDK, CDR2 SYGVNS. The CDR3 is made up of 14 amino acids. In DNA, the CDR3 is TGTGCCAGCAGTGATCAGAGAGGCGGTTACGAGCAGTACTTC. Its translation is CASSDQRGGYEQYF.

This clone was seen only a few times. Written as DNA, the CDR3 is TGTGCCAGCAGGTCGTTGGACAGGGGAAAAGAGCAGTTCTTC. This translates into CASRSLDRGKEQFF. The chain employs TRBV6-5 and TRBJ2-1; 9 bases align to TRBD1. CDR1 is MNHEY, CDR2 SVGAGI, per germline. The CDR3 has 14 amino acids. The ends lost 6 bases at V and 10 bases at J; junction bases unmatched: 10.

This rearrangement joins TRBV19 to TRBJ2-1; D might be TRBD1 (6 bases). The germline gives CDR1 LNHDA, CDR2 SQIVND (reference sequence). Trimming removed 9 bases from V and 0 bases from J, with 21 bases in between. The CDR3 length is 17 residues. The DNA of the CDR3 is TGTGCCAGCCGGTTACAAGGACAGCCAGGCTCCTACAATGAGCAGTTCTTC. Its protein product is CASRLQGQPGSYNEQFF.

The chain recombines TRBV2 with TRBJ2-2; 7 nucleotides align to TRBD1. The CDR3 contains 14 residues. Trimming cost V 7 bases and J 0 bases; bases outside gene matches: 2. Germline assignment: CDR1 SNHLY and CDR2 FYNNEI. DNA of the CDR3: TGTGCCAGCAAGGGGACAGCGAACACCGGGGAGCTGTTTTTT. It translates to CASKGTANTGELFF.

This chain links TRBV27 with TRBJ2-1, with 11 nucleotides matching TRBD2. The CDR3 spans 15 residues. The germline V gene encodes CDR1 MNHEY and CDR2 SMNVEV (reference sequence). Trimming cost V 2 bases and J 4 bases; bases outside gene matches: 1. CDR3 residues: CASSLIAGGYNEQFF. CDR3 in DNA: TGTGCCAGCAGTTTAATAGCGGGAGGGTACAATGAGCAGTTCTTC.

This clone was seen a handful of times. Other DNA sequences in the sample encode the same CDR3. The V call is TRBV27, the J call TRBJ2-7; D is unclear. The germline CDR1 and CDR2 sequences are MNHEY and SMNVEV (reference sequence). There are 13 residues in the CDR3. Trimming stripped 0 bases from V and 3 bases from J, with 6 bases between. The CDR3 is CASSLSAFYEQYF. In DNA form, the CDR3 reads TGTGCCAGCAGTTTATCGGCATTCTACGAGCAGTACTTC.

The chain recombines TRBV7-6 with TRBJ1-5, with TRBD1 as a possible D gene (5 bases). This CDR3 is built from 19 residues. V was pared by 1 base and J by 6 bases, with 25 bases between. In germline, CDR1 is SGHVS, CDR2 FNYEAQ. Here the CDR3 DNA reads TGTGCCAGCAGCTTAGTATGGGGCGGTCAGGGCTGTGTCCCTCAGCCCCAGCATTTT. It yields the protein CASSLVWGGQGCVPQPQHF.